The 30 T cell receptor beta chains reported below all come from one sample, sequenced in a study of blood T cells in healthy people across ages. A second PCR of 7 to 11 cycles used a sample-barcoded 5' primer and a J-beta primer mix. MiXCR, run by TCRdb on the 5' RACE reads, gives a single entry per CDR3 protein. The sample consists of 790,000 or so distinct CDR3 sequences, about half of them appearing once. The sample comprised blood. Receptors originate from a man of 80 years or more in good health.

In its sample, this clonotype was seen a few times. The chain couples TRBV29-1 to TRBJ2-7; a weak D match, TRBD1 (6 bases). Germline CDR1 reads SQVTM; CDR2 reads ANQGSEA. There are 12 residues in the CDR3. V was cut by 3 bases and J by 5 bases, with 11 bases left in between. CDR3 coding DNA: TGCAGCGTTGAGGACAGCCGCGACGAGCAGTACTTC. Encoded protein: CSVEDSRDEQYF.

The table lists this clonotype with a few counts. The J gene is TRBJ2-1, the V gene TRBV20-1; possibly TRBD2 for D (5 bases). Per germline, CDR1 DFQATT and CDR2 SNEGSKA (reference sequence). The CDR3 contains 14 residues. The V end was cut by 0 bases, the J end by 7 bases, with 13 bases between. The CDR3 nucleotides read TGCAGTGCTAGAGACGGTCGGGGATCGAATGAGCAGTTCTTC. It translates to CSARDGRGSNEQFF.

The rearrangement links TRBV29-1 to TRBJ2-7, with D perhaps TRBD1 (7 bases). V lost 1 base and J lost 5, with 18 bases in between. The CDR3 has 15 residues. The V gene's germline CDR1 is SQVTM and CDR2 ANQGSEA. CDR3 coding DNA: TGCAGCGTTGAAGTTCGCGGGACAGTTCTTGACGAGCAGTACTTC. Protein product: CSVEVRGTVLDEQYF.

The J gene is TRBJ2-5, the V gene TRBV20-1, with D perhaps TRBD2 (5 bases). The CDR3 spans 13 residues. The germline gives CDR1 DFQATT, CDR2 SNEGSKA (reference sequence). Trimming stripped 0 bases from V and 7 bases from J, with 12 bases between. CDR3 sequence (DNA): TGCAGTGCTAGAGATCGTAGCCGGGGGACCCAGTACTTC. As protein: CSARDRSRGTQYF.

With respect to this clonotype: A much larger clone differs from this one at a single base, so this may be a read error. The conserved phenylalanine or tryptophan is not found at the CDR3 terminus, so this likely reflects a read error. This chain joins TRBV7-2 and TRBJ2-1, with a tentative D call TRBD2 (6 bases). Germline V gene sequence: CDR1 SGHTA, CDR2 FQGNSA. With 5 bases removed from V and 5 bases from J, the gap between germline ends came to 13 bases. The CDR3 spans 14 residues. The CDR3 sequence: CASSTASAHNEQFY. The CDR3 nucleotides are TGTGCCAGCAGCACGGCTAGCGCCCACAATGAGCAGTTCTAC.

The chain combines TRBV7-2 with TRBJ1-2, with unresolved D. The ends were cut back, 8 bases at V and 2 bases at J, with 6 bases in the middle. CDR1 is SGHTA, CDR2 FQGNSA, per germline. The CDR3 extends over 11 amino acids. CDR3 DNA sequence: TGTGCCAGCCAGACAAACTATGGCTACACCTTC. It encodes CASQTNYGYTF.

The chain employs TRBV18 and TRBJ2-2, with a weak D call TRBD1 (5 bases). The CDR3 contains 18 residues. Trimming stripped 2 bases from V and 5 bases from J, with 21 bases between. Germline assignment: CDR1 KGHSH and CDR2 LQKENI. The CDR3 sequence is CASSPAARFDSGTGELFF. The CDR3 region has the DNA TGTGCCAGCTCACCAGCCGCCCGATTTGACAGTGGGACCGGGGAGCTGTTTTTT.

This clonotype was picked up a small number of times. The chain joins TRBV20-1 to TRBJ2-1, with D possibly TRBD1 on 6 matching bases. Germline-derived CDR1 and CDR2 are DFQATT and SNEGSKA (reference sequence). Trimming cost V 4 bases and J 3 bases, with 10 bases left between them. This CDR3 has 13 amino acids. CDR3 DNA sequence: TGCAGTGCTAATACAGGGAGCTACAATGAGCAGTTCTTC. It specifies CSANTGSYNEQFF.

This clonotype is a singleton in its sample. The chain uses TRBV6-4 and TRBJ2-2; D gene ambiguous. The V gene's germline CDR1 is MRHNA and CDR2 SNTAGT. The CDR3 has 15 amino acids. Between the trimmed V and J ends, which lost 3 bases and 0 bases, there was a span of 8 bases. In DNA, the CDR3 is TGTGCCAGCAGTGAACTCTCCGCGAACACCGGGGAGCTGTTTTTT. Protein product: CASSELSANTGELFF.

V is TRBV4-1 and J is TRBJ1-4; no clear D. V was shortened by 1 base and J by 8 bases, with 17 bases between the two germline ends. CDR3 length equals 16 residues. In germline, CDR1 is MGHRA, CDR2 YSYEKL. Here the CDR3 reads CASSQAPSAGDEKLFF. The DNA of the CDR3 is TGCGCCAGCAGCCAAGCGCCATCGGCAGGTGACGAAAAACTGTTTTTT.

Concerning this clonotype: With a much larger clone just one base away, this may be a read error. This chain uses TRBV7-6 with TRBJ2-1; D is unresolved. Germline CDR1 and CDR2: SGHVS and FNYEAQ. This CDR3 is built from 14 residues. CDR3 residues: CASSLVLSSNEQFF. The CDR3 DNA sequence: TGTGCCAGCAGCTTAGTGCTCTCCTCCAATGAGCAGTTCTTC.

This clonotype occurred a few times. The rearrangement joins TRBV5-1 to TRBJ2-7, with 11 bases matching TRBD1. The V gene's germline CDR1 is SGHRS and CDR2 YFSETQ. Trimming took 4 bases from V and 6 from J; bases not matched to a gene: 9. This CDR3 spans 15 amino acids. The CDR3 here is CASSQPGTGGSEQYF. As DNA, the CDR3 is TGCGCCAGCAGCCAACCCGGGACAGGGGGATCCGAGCAGTACTTC. The variable domain in full, with the rest retrieved from reference TRBV5-1 and TRBJ2-7, is KAGVTQTPRYLIKTRGQQVTLSCSPISGHRSVSWYQQTPGQGLQFLFEYFSETQRNKGNFPGRFSGRQFSNSRSEMNVSTLELGDSALYLCASSQPGTGGSEQYFGPGTRLTVT.

Only a few counts were recorded for this clonotype. The chain combines TRBV30 with TRBJ2-7, with 8 bases aligning to TRBD1. Trimming took 4 bases from V and 3 from J; bases not matched to a gene: 2. Germline V gene data show CDR1 as GTSNPN and CDR2 as SVGIG (reference sequence). The CDR3 consists of 12 residues. The CDR3 is CAWKQGGYEQYF. The CDR3 DNA is TGTGCCTGGAAACAGGGGGGCTACGAGCAGTACTTC.

The chain combines TRBV10-3 with TRBJ1-1; 9 positions agree with TRBD1. Looked up from germline, CDR1 is ENHRY and CDR2 is SYGVKD. With V trimmed by 9 bases and J by 0 bases, 8 bases remained unmatched. The CDR3 runs 15 residues. The CDR3 coding sequence is TGTGCCATTCGACAGGGGGGAGGGTTGAACACTGAAGCTTTCTTT. Protein product: CAIRQGGGLNTEAFF.

This clonotype was seen a handful of times. The chain combines TRBV12-3 or TRBV12-4 with TRBJ1-1; a possible D gene is TRBD1 (6 bases). Trimming cost V 6 bases and J 3 bases, with 11 bases left between them. CDR3 length: 13 amino acids. CDR3 bases: TGTGCCAGCAGCCCCGGACAGCACACTGAAGCTTTCTTT. Translating it yields CASSPGQHTEAFF.

This clonotype appeared many times. The J gene is TRBJ2-7, the V gene TRBV20-1, with D possibly being TRBD2 (6 bases). Germline V lookup: CDR1 DFQATT, CDR2 SNEGSKA (reference sequence). This CDR3 contains 13 residues. Trimming shortened V by 0 bases and J by 5 bases, and 11 bases separated the two germline ends. The CDR3, as DNA: TGCAGTGCTAGAGATACCGGGGGTAACGAGCAGTACTTC. Its protein is CSARDTGGNEQYF.

This chain joins TRBV20-1 and TRBJ1-1, with no clear D. Germline loops: CDR1 DFQATT, CDR2 SNEGSKA (reference sequence). The CDR3 is 11 amino acids. V was shortened by 3 bases and J by 5 bases, with 7 bases between the two germline ends. CDR3 region: CSASPQTEAFF. Written as DNA, the CDR3 is TGCAGTGCTAGTCCCCAGACTGAAGCTTTCTTT.

The chain combines TRBV10-3 with TRBJ2-4; unclear D gene. This CDR3 contains 12 residues. Germline lookup yields CDR1 ENHRY and CDR2 SYGVKD. Trimming took 3 bases from V and 5 from J, leaving 5 bases between them. CDR3: CAISERENIQYF. The CDR3 bases are TGTGCCATCAGTGAACGAGAAAACATTCAGTACTTC.

The chain links TRBV19 to TRBJ2-5; 14 bases fit TRBD2. V was clipped by 8 bases and J by 1 base; unmatched bases: 6. There are 16 residues in the CDR3. The germline gives CDR1 LNHDA, CDR2 SQIVND (reference sequence). The CDR3 nucleotides read TGTGCCAGTGGGACTAGCGGGAGCATATCCCAAGAGACCCAGTACTTC. Its protein product is CASGTSGSISQETQYF.

This chain links TRBV29-1 with TRBJ2-3; unclear D gene. Trimming shortened V by 2 bases and J by 8 bases, and 8 bases separated the two germline ends. Germline loops: CDR1 SQVTM, CDR2 ANQGSEA. CDR3 length: 11 residues. In DNA, the CDR3 is TGCAGCGTTGAATCGAGGAGTACGCAGTATTTT. It specifies CSVESRSTQYF.

The chain joins TRBV2 to TRBJ2-4; D is perhaps TRBD2 (6 bases). CDR3 length: 13 amino acids. V lost 5 bases and J lost 5, with 10 bases in between. Germline V gene data show CDR1 as SNHLY and CDR2 as FYNNEI. CDR3 region: CASSFQRENIQYF. CDR3 nucleotides: TGTGCCAGCAGTTTCCAGCGGGAAAACATTCAGTACTTC.

V gene TRBV20-1 combines with J gene TRBJ2-7; possible D gene TRBD2, 5 bases. Looked up from germline, CDR1 is DFQATT and CDR2 is SNEGSKA (reference sequence). The CDR3 is made up of 14 amino acids. V lost 2 bases, J lost 4 bases, and 15 bases lay in between. The CDR3 bases are TGCAGTGCTAGAACCCCCTCTAGCTCTTACGAGCAGTACTTC. This sequence encodes CSARTPSSSYEQYF.

This clonotype is a singleton in its sample. The chain joins TRBV9 to TRBJ2-4, with TRBD2 identical over 10 bases. The DNA end lines up better with TRBJ2-5; the J call may be wrong. CDR1 and CDR2 (germline): SGDLS, YYNGEE. This CDR3 contains 15 residues. In DNA form, the CDR3 reads TGTGCCAGCAGCGTACTAGGACTAGCGGAAGAGACCCAGTACTTC. Its protein product is CASSVLGLAEETQYF.

The rearrangement links TRBV5-6 to TRBJ2-3; D is unclear. The V gene lost 4 bases and the J gene lost 2 bases, with 11 bases spanning the gap. From germline, CDR1 is SGHDT and CDR2 YYEEEE. The CDR3 contains 14 residues. CDR3 DNA: TGTGCCAGCAGCCCTACGACCGCCACAGATACGCAGTATTTT. It codes for CASSPTTATDTQYF.

This chain links TRBV2 with TRBJ2-1, with D perhaps matching TRBD1 or TRBD2 (5 bases each). V gave up 11 bases and J gave up 10 bases, with 15 bases separating them. CDR3 size: 11 residues. From germline, CDR1 is SNHLY and CDR2 FYNNEI. CDR3 nucleotides: TGTGCCCACAGGACTGTCGGAGAGCAGTTCTTC. This sequence encodes CAHRTVGEQFF.

Concerning this clonotype itself: A read error may produce the germline difference seen at one junction end. The CDR3 sequence: CASNLGSTGSYNEQFF. CDR3 nucleotides: TGCGCCAGCAACTTGGGTAGCACGGGGTCCTACAATGAGCAGTTCTTC. The chain combines TRBV5-1 with TRBJ2-1, with D perhaps TRBD2 (5 bases). Germline V gene data show CDR1 as SGHRS and CDR2 as YFSETQ. This CDR3 spans 16 amino acids.

The DNA for the CDR3 is TGTGCCACTCAAGTAAGGAAGCGGACGGAGGAAACCGGGGAGCTGTTTTTT. Protein sequence: CATQVRKRTEETGELFF. J is TRBJ2-2 and V is TRBV10-3; perhaps TRBD2 as D (5 bases). Germline CDR1 ENHRY, CDR2 SYGVKD. This CDR3 has 17 amino acids. V dropped 10 bases and J dropped 5 bases, with 26 bases sitting between them.

Concerning this clonotype: A read error may be the cause here, since a much bigger clone is one base away. This chain links TRBV4-2 with TRBJ2-1; D uncertain. The CDR3 is made up of 14 amino acids. Germline V lookup: CDR1 LGHNA, CDR2 YNFKEQ. The V and J ends lost 4 bases and 9 bases respectively, with 16 bases between them. In DNA form, the CDR3 reads TGTGCCAGCAGCCTAAATAGGGTTATCACTGAGCAGTTCTTC. Its translation is CASSLNRVITEQFF.

The rearrangement uses TRBV18 and TRBJ2-6; no reliable D call. The CDR3 extends over 15 amino acids. V was pared by 2 bases and J by 4 bases, with 9 bases between. CDR1 is KGHSH, CDR2 LQKENI, per germline. For the CDR3, the DNA is TGTGCCAGCTCACCAAAGGGTGGAGGGGCCAACGTCCTGACTTTC. This codes for CASSPKGGGANVLTF.

The V gene is TRBV5-5, the J gene TRBJ1-1; a possible D gene is TRBD1 (6 bases). Germline values: CDR1 SGHKS, CDR2 YYEKEE (reference sequence). The CDR3 runs 16 residues. V was cut by 2 bases and J by 0 bases, with 14 bases left in between. The CDR3 region is CASSFQQGALNTEAFF. The CDR3 DNA reads as TGTGCCAGCAGCTTTCAACAGGGAGCCCTGAACACTGAAGCTTTCTTT.